This TCR beta chain originates from a study of blood T cell repertoires in COVID-19. For the study at large: Samples came from the United States, Italy and Spain, spanning acute and convalescent COVID-19. PBMCs, B-cell-depleted T cells, or T cells were the source of the cDNA or gDNA that made up the material.

CDR1 and CDR2 (germline): SGHRS, YFSETQ. CDR3 length: 15 residues. V lost 4 bases to trimming and J lost 3 bases, with 13 bases between them. Original data processing: Amplifying reference gene primers gave estimates of nucleated cell counts. This table comes from immunoSEQ multiplex PCR, and its TCRdb copy is limited to in-frame clones, with some not included. V, J and clone size reflect that table, while D and trimming were determined from the DNA. The table lists roughly 150,000 clones, approximately 90% of them singletons, with about 2.5% in the top ten. Sample: peripheral blood. The gene calls are TRBV5-1 and TRBJ2-2; no definite D call. This TCR came from a man younger than 35 with acute or convalescent COVID-19. CDR3 region: CASSASFSYTGELFF. The CDR3 DNA follows: TGCGCCAGCAGCGCTAGTTTTTCTTACACCGGGGAGCTGTTTTTT. Supplemented by reference TRBV5-1 and TRBJ2-2, the full variable domain reads KAGVTQTPRYLIKTRGQQVTLSCSPISGHRSVSWYQQTPGQGLQFLFEYFSETQRNKGNFPGRFSGRQFSNSRSEMNVSTLELGDSALYLCASSASFSYTGELFFGEGSRLTVL.